Each of the 9 T cell receptor beta chains below was sequenced from the same sample in a study of T-cell memory formation after mild COVID-19. TCRdb used MiXCR to reprocess the 5' RACE reads, holding one entry per CDR3 protein. The sample holds 400,000 to 550,000 distinct CDR3 sequences, 25% seen once. Input material: PBMCs or a T cell subset sorted from them (not recorded which). The source of these receptors is an adult woman who had mild COVID-19 (a few samples of this study predate the infection). Cell type and time point are not known.

The chain combines TRBV24-1 with TRBJ2-3; TRBD1 matches 8 bases. The CDR3 contains 15 residues. Germline CDR1 KGHDR, CDR2 SFDVKD. V shed 0 bases and J 3 bases; nucleotides not matched to a gene: 1. Here the CDR3 reads CATSDLNRGTDTQYF. The CDR3 bases are TGTGCCACCAGTGATTTGAACAGGGGGACAGATACGCAGTATTTT.

The chain couples TRBV6-5 to TRBJ1-1; D uncertain. CDR1 and CDR2 (germline): MNHEY, SVGAGI. The CDR3 runs 15 residues. Trimming took 5 bases from V and 1 from J, leaving 14 bases between them. Here the CDR3 DNA reads TGTGCCAGCAGTCCTGGTGGTAACAAGAACACTGAAGCTTTCTTT. As protein: CASSPGGNKNTEAFF.

The gene calls are TRBV30 and TRBJ2-1, with TRBD2 matching over 14 bases. Germline values: CDR1 GTSNPN, CDR2 SVGIG (reference sequence). The CDR3 spans 17 residues. V shed 5 bases, J shed 0 bases, and the junction held 6 bases outside the gene matches. As DNA, the CDR3 is TGTGCCTGGGAGACTAGCGGGAGGGCAAGCTCCTACAATGAGCAGTTCTTC. Its protein product is CAWETSGRASSYNEQFF.

The J gene is TRBJ2-5, the V gene TRBV28; D may correspond to TRBD1 or TRBD2 (5 bases each). There are 13 residues in the CDR3. Germline V gives CDR1 MDHEN, CDR2 SYDVKM. V lost 5 bases and J lost 4, with 11 bases in between. The CDR3 region has the DNA TGTGCCAGCAGTACCAGGGACGGAGAGACCCAGTACTTC. Translating it yields CASSTRDGETQYF.

The chain carries TRBV7-8 and TRBJ2-1; TRBD1 might be the D (6 bases). Trimming pared 6 bases from V and 6 bases from J, leaving 12 bases between. The CDR3 sequence is 13 residues long. Germline V gene data show CDR1 as SGHVS and CDR2 as FQNEAQ. CDR3 residues: CASRLQGFNEQFF. CDR3 bases: TGTGCCAGCAGATTACAGGGTTTCAATGAGCAGTTCTTC.

This clonotype was detected a few times. The chain joins TRBV6-5 to TRBJ2-7; 12 bases match TRBD1. CDR3 length equals 14 residues. The ends lost 2 bases at V and 6 bases at J; junction bases unmatched: 2. CDR1 is MNHEY and CDR2 is SVGAGI in the germline V gene. The CDR3 coding sequence is TGTGCCAGCAGTTACACGGGACAGGGGGCCGAGCAGTACTTC. This gives the protein CASSYTGQGAEQYF.

This clonotype was seen ten or more times. J is TRBJ2-7 and V is TRBV7-6, with TRBD1 matching over 11 bases. CDR3 length: 13 residues. Germline V gene lookup returns CDR1 SGHVS and CDR2 FNYEAQ. After removal of 5 bases from V and 6 bases from J, the junction contained 3 bases not matched to a gene. CDR3 amino acids: CASSQGTGGEQYF. The DNA of the CDR3 is TGTGCCAGCAGCCAGGGGACAGGGGGCGAGCAGTACTTC.

The V and J genes are TRBV6-6 and TRBJ2-3; D may be TRBD2 (6 bases). The CDR3 is made up of 17 amino acids. Germline values: CDR1 MNHNY, CDR2 SVGAGI (reference sequence). V was shortened by 2 bases and J by 8 bases, with 23 bases between the two germline ends. CDR3 loop: CASSYHYLQSGEPTQYF. The CDR3 nucleotides are TGTGCCAGCAGTTACCATTACCTCCAGTCGGGAGAGCCTACGCAGTATTTT.

In the case of this clonotype: The germline gene is not matched at one end of the junction; a read error may be the cause. V gene TRBV4-3 combines with J gene TRBJ1-1, with TRBD1 matching over 9 bases. Germline CDR1 is LGHNA and CDR2 is YSLEER. This CDR3 contains 15 residues. The CDR3 reads CASSQHRGLNTEAFF. CDR3 sequence (DNA): TGCGCCAGCAGCCAGCACAGGGGGCTGAATACTGAAGCTTTCTTT.